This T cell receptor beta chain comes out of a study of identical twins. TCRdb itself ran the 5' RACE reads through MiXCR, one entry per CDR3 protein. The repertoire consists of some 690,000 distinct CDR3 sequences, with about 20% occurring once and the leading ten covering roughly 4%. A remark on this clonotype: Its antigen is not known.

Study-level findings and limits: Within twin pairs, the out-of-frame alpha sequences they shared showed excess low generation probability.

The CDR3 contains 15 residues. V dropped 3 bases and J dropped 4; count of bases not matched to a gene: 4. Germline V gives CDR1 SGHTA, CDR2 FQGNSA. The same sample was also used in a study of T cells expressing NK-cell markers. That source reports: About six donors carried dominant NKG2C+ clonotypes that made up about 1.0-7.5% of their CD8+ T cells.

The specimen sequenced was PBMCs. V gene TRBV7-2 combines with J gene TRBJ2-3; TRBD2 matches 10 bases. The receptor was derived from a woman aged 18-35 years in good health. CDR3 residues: CASSFTSGNADTQYF. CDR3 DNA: TGTGCCAGCAGCTTTACTAGCGGGAATGCAGATACGCAGTATTTT.